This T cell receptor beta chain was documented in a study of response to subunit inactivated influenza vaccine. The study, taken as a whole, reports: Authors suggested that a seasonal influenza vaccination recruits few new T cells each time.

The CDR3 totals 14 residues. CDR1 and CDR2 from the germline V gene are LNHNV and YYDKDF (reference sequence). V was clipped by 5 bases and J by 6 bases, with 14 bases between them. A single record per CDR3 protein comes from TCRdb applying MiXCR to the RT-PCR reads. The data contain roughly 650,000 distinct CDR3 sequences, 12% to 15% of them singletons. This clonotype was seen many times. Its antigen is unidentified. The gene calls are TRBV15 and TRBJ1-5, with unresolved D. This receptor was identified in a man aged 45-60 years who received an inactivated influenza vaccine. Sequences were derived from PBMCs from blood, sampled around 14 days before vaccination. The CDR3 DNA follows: TGTGCCACCAGCTTTACTTTGATTCGTCAGCCCCAGCATTTT. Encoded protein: CATSFTLIRQPQHF.